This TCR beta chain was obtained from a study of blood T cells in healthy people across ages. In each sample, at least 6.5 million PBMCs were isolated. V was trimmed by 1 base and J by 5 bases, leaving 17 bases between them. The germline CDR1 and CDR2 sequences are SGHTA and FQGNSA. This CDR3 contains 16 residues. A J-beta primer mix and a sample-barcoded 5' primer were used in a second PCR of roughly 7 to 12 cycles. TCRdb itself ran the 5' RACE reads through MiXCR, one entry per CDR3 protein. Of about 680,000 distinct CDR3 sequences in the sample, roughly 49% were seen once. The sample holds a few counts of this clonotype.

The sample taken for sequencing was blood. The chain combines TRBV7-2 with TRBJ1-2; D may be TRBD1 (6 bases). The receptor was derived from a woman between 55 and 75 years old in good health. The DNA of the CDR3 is TGTGCCAGCAGCTTAGAGCCCCCGGGACACGGATATGGCTACACCTTC. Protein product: CASSLEPPGHGYGYTF.